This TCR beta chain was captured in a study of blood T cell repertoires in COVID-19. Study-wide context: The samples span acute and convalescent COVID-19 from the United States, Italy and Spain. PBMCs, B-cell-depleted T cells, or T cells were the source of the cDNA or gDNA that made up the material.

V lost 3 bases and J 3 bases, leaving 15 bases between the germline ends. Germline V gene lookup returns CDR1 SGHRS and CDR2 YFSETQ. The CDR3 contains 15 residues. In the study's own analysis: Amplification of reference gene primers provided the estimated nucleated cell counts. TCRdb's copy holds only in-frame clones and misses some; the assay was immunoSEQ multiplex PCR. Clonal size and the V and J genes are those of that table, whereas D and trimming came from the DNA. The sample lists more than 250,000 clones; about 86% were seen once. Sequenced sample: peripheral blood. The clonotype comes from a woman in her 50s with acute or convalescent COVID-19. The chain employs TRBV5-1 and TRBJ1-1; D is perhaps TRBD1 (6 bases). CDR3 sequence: CASSYGTSKDTEAFF. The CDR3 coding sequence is TGCGCCAGCAGCTACGGGACATCGAAAGACACTGAAGCTTTCTTT.